The entry below gives a single T cell receptor (beta chain) sequence along with its context. Its antigen is currently not known. The sample holds no much larger clone one base away, and base qualities are not on file. The data were taken from a study of blood T cell repertoires in COVID-19 (dated by TCRdb to 2018 to 2020). With respect to the entire study: The collaborator samples originated in the United States, Italy and Spain and spanned the acute and convalescent phases of COVID-19. The prospective study material was composed of cDNA or gDNA derived from T cells, B-cell-depleted T cells, or PBMCs. The dataset comprised deeply sampled blood TCRbeta repertoires from subjects exposed to, actively infected with, or recovered from COVID-19. The repertoires were released in a freely available public database meant as a resource for research on the immune response to SARS-CoV-2. Samples were obtained from the ongoing ImmuneRACE study (first 160 participants) and from 1,254 subjects provided by 6 global collaborators. A de-identified subject ID, COVID-19 status, age in years and sex were almost always included in the sample metadata. Where HLA class I and class II types were available, the types were taken from metadata supplied by the sample provider, not from assay-based typing. The paper as a whole reports these results and caveats: Clinical and demographic metadata were provided uncurated, with the amount varying by source and participant.

The collaborating institutions used their own protocols to collect whole blood in K2EDTA tubes. For TCRbeta analysis, collaborators shipped samples in one of three forms: frozen whole blood, isolated PBMCs, or DNA extracted from either of those sample types. TCRbeta CDR3 regions were amplified from genomic DNA using the immunoSEQ Assay, a bias-controlled multiplex PCR. Per the source publication's procedure: The number of nucleated cells in each sample was estimated by amplification of reference gene primers within the assay. To quantify the absolute abundance of each unique TCRbeta CDR3 rearrangement, sequence reads were collapsed and filtered. For each sample, productive Simpson clonality was calculated by taking the square root of Simpson's diversity index across productive rearrangements. Sourced from immuneACCESS, this table was stored by TCRdb with only in-frame sequences that have V and J called. A share of the clones is absent; for the studies checked, an unresolved V gene accounts for under half, and the remainder has no known explanation. V, J and clone size are those of that table, while D and trimming were read from the DNA. The table for this sample lists 70,000 or so clones; around nine tenths of them were counted only once. The ten largest clonotypes hold around 14% of the sample.

The germline V and J ends show losses of 4 bases and 8 bases respectively, and no gene match explains 3 bases of the junction. The CDR3 has 14 amino acids, counting the end cysteine and phenylalanine. The CDR3 DNA has 42 bases and is translated from base 1. CDR1 MNHNY and CDR2 SVGAGI were looked up in the germline V gene (reference sequence). Source material: peripheral blood. Recombination linked TRBV6-6 to TRBJ2-1; the junction holds 12 bases that match TRBD1. This TCR was sampled from a woman aged 60 to 75 with acute or convalescent COVID-19. Here the CDR3 is given as CASSSGQGAHEQFF. The bases are TGTGCCAGCAGTTCGGGACAGGGGGCCCATGAGCAGTTCTTC.